The 8 T cell receptor beta chains given below trace back to one sample, sequenced in a study of blood T cells in healthy people across ages. Combining a sample-barcoded 5' primer with a J-beta primer mix, a second PCR ran for about 7 to 12 cycles. Via MiXCR, TCRdb re-called the 5' RACE reads, giving one row per CDR3 protein. The table includes 850,000 or so distinct CDR3 sequences, around 28% detected once. Sequenced material: blood. All receptors come from a woman over 75 in good health.

This clonotype came up a few times. This chain joins TRBV6-6 and TRBJ2-2; 11 bases align to TRBD2. The junction had 7 bases not matched to a gene; V was cut back by 2 bases and J by 8 bases. Germline CDR1 and CDR2: MNHNY and SVGAGI (reference sequence). CDR3 length: 16 residues. The DNA for the CDR3 is TGTGCCAGCAGTTACAAACTAGCGGGGGTTTCAGGGGAGCTGTTTTTT. Translation: CASSYKLAGVSGELFF.

A word on this clonotype: It may be a read error: a sequence one base away is much more abundant. This chain connects TRBV7-2 to TRBJ2-5; 7 bases are shared with TRBD1. The CDR3 has 16 amino acids. Germline trimming cut 8 bases from V and 2 bases from J; bases unmatched to any gene: 14. Germline assignment: CDR1 SGHTA and CDR2 FQGNSA. The CDR3 nucleotides are TGTGCCAGCGGCAAAACCGGGACAGCTTTTCAAGAGACCCAGTACTTC. It encodes CASGKTGTAFQETQYF.

This clonotype was picked up a small number of times. V gene TRBV7-9 combines with J gene TRBJ2-5; D not certain. Germline CDR1 and CDR2: SEHNR and FQNEAQ (reference sequence). There are 12 residues in the CDR3. V dropped 4 bases and J dropped 5 bases, with 8 bases sitting between them. The CDR3 sequence: CASSSIGETQYF. CDR3 DNA: TGTGCCAGCAGCTCAATAGGGGAGACCCAGTACTTC.

This clonotype was counted many times. The chain is built from TRBV10-2 and TRBJ1-2; TRBD1 matches 9 bases. Germline assignment: CDR1 WSHSY and CDR2 SAAADI. The CDR3 is 15 amino acids. The J segment lost 5 bases and the V segment lost 0 bases, leaving 4 bases of the junction unmatched. CDR3 in amino acids: CASSESSGTGYGYTF. The CDR3 DNA sequence: TGCGCCAGCAGTGAGTCCTCCGGGACAGGGTATGGCTACACCTTC.

This clonotype has a handful of counts. The chain couples TRBV20-1 to TRBJ2-2, with 7 bases matching TRBD1. The CDR3 consists of 13 residues. CDR1 and CDR2 from the germline V gene are DFQATT and SNEGSKA (reference sequence). V was pared by 5 bases and J by 4 bases, with 4 bases of the junction left unmatched. This CDR3 is CSAGNRGTGELFF. The CDR3 region has the DNA TGCAGTGCTGGCAACAGGGGCACCGGGGAGCTGTTTTTT.

The CDR3 nucleotides read TGTGCCACCAGCAGAGTTCCGGGACAGTCATACAATGAGCAGTACTTC. Its protein is CATSRVPGQSYNEQYF. The chain has TRBV15 and TRBJ2-1; 7 bases align to TRBD1. The tail of the sequence fits TRBJ2-7 better, so the J call may be wrong. The CDR3 contains 16 residues. The germline CDR1 and CDR2 sequences are LNHNV and YYDKDF (reference sequence).

Notes on this clonotype: A much bigger clone sits one base away, suggesting this may be a read error. The CDR3 bases are TGTGCCAGCCGTGTAGGTCAACTACACAATGAGCGGTTCTTC. This encodes CASRVGQLHNERFF. J is TRBJ2-1 and V is TRBV2; no reliable D call. The germline V gene has CDR1 SNHLY and CDR2 FYNNEI. This CDR3 has 14 residues.

This clonotype was seen many times. The chain recombines TRBV7-9 with TRBJ2-5; 11 bases agree with TRBD2. The CDR3 has 17 residues. The germline gives CDR1 SEHNR, CDR2 FQNEAQ (reference sequence). The trim removed 5 bases at V and 2 bases at J, leaving 10 bases unmatched. The CDR3, as DNA: TGTGCCAGCAGCCCCCGCAGAGCTAGCGGGGGGCAAGAGACCCAGTACTTC. Its translation: CASSPRRASGGQETQYF.